The present TCR beta chain was sequenced within a study of blood T cells in healthy people across ages (dated by TCRdb to the mid-2010s). Looking at the study overall: In model experiments, template switching captured roughly one uniquely barcoded TCR beta cDNA molecule for every two T cells. Age-related changes in TCR beta repertoire diversity were measured in the study by deep sequencing normalized with unique cDNA molecular identifiers. The donors were split into four age groups: young (average around 16 years), middle-aged (39), aged (roughly 68) and long-lived (roughly 88). To avoid experimental bias, donors of different ages were distributed randomly across sequencing lanes. Using the same blood draw, the study looked at two additional independent replicas of 1 million unique cDNA reads for two donors, one aged 18 to 30 and the other aged 80 or older.

On this clonotype itself: It lacks a known antigen. Base qualities are not recorded, but no much larger clone differs from it by a single base.

The research as a whole found: Compared with the aged group, more naive CD4+ T cells, fewer expanded clones and increased TCR diversity were shown by the long-lived group, suggesting age selection. Estimates of total diversity based on one million sequenced T cells were considered lower bounds and underestimates. Because donor CMV infection status was unknown, age-related changes in expanded clonotypes were potentially confounded. Since profiling was done on bulk unsorted PBMCs, naive and antigen-experienced compartments could not be conclusively compared. Observed TCR beta diversity per million T cells fell roughly linearly with age, and a significant reduction was already apparent by age roughly 41. The percentage of naive T cells measured by flow cytometry correlated strongly with observed TCR beta diversity.

Trimming takes 1 base from V and 7 bases from J, and the germline ends sit 20 bases apart. In the germline V gene (reference sequence), CDR1 corresponds to LNHNV and CDR2 to YYDKDF. Inclusive of the bounding cysteine and phenylalanine, the CDR3 is 17 residues long. The only DNA kept is the CDR3, 51 bases in frame from the first base. The method was 5' RACE. The sequencing machine was an Illumina HiSeq 2500. A second roughly 6 to 11 cycle PCR used a sample-barcoded 5' primer and a J-beta primer mix. Each TCR beta cDNA molecule received a unique molecular identifier from a template-switch 5' adaptor carrying 12 random nucleotides. Each sample yielded at least 2.5 million CDR3-containing paired-end reads. First-strand cDNA was synthesized from all RNA with the Mint cDNA synthesis kit, primed by a TRBC-specific oligonucleotide. Following uracil-DNA glycosylase treatment, all cDNA underwent a first 18-cycle PCR with the universal primers M1SS and BC2_uni_R. The published analysis was carried out like this. For normalization, 1 million high-quality reads were randomly selected from each sample, with every read carrying a distinct molecular identifier. Reads with shared molecular identifiers were discarded instead of being binned into consensus sequences. CDR3 identification, clonotype clustering and error correction used MiTCR with a Q25 quality threshold and the strictest error-elimination algorithm. A nonparametric unseen species model using Euler transformation provided a lower-bound estimate of total TCR beta diversity. TCRdb reworked the public reads: Q25 trimming with fastp, MiXCR clone assembly, productive beta chains retained. Entries that share a CDR3 protein sequence are merged under the most common genes and DNA. These V and J calls derive from TCRdb rather than the authors' analysis. The sample table lists approximately 1.5 million distinct CDR3 sequences, 30% to 35% of them with a count of one. The top ten clones comprise roughly 12% of the sample.

The roughly 39 donors, aged roughly 6 to 95 years, were systemically healthy Caucasian individuals from Russia. Approximately 10 milliliters of peripheral blood were collected from each donor into EDTA-treated Vacutainer tubes. Ficoll-Paque density-gradient centrifugation was used to isolate PBMCs, with at least 7 million obtained per sample. Total RNA, at least 6 micrograms per sample, was extracted from PBMCs with Trizol reagent. For every donor, flow cytometry on a PBMC aliquot measured the percentage of naive CD45RAhigh/CD27high T cells. The chain is assembled from TRBV15 and TRBJ1-5, and perhaps TRBD1 as D gene, on 5 matching bases. Material for sequencing was blood. The TCR was taken from a woman in her twenties or thirties in good health. CDR3 region: CATSRGIPWGIEQPQHF. The DNA reads TGTGCCACCAGCAGAGGAATTCCTTGGGGGATTGAGCAGCCCCAGCATTTT. The CDR3, completed at both ends by the reference TRBV15 and TRBJ1-5 genes, gives the full variable domain DAMVIQNPRYQVTQFGKPVTLSCSQTLNHNVMYWYQQKSSQAPKLLFHYYDKDFNNEADTPDNFQSRRPNTSFCFLDIRSPGLGDTAMYLCATSRGIPWGIEQPQHFGDGTRLSIL.